These 11 T cell receptor beta chains came from one sample sequenced in a study of identical twins. TCRdb re-called the 5' RACE reads with MiXCR, one entry per CDR3 protein. The top ten hold approximately 1% of the sample, which has 450,000 or so distinct CDR3 sequences, roughly an eighth seen once. These data are also associated with another study on yellow fever vaccine responses in identical twins.

Sequencing input: CD4+ T cells sorted from blood. The receptors stem from a woman under 30 in good health.

This clonotype was found a few times. The chain recombines TRBV24-1 with TRBJ2-1; 10 positions match TRBD1. Germline V gene lookup returns CDR1 KGHDR and CDR2 SFDVKD. V gave up 9 bases and J gave up 7 bases; unmatched junction bases: 5. The CDR3 loop spans 13 amino acids. As DNA, the CDR3 is TGTGCCACCGGGACAGGGGTTGTAAATGAGCAGTTCTTC. Amino acids: CATGTGVVNEQFF.

This chain connects TRBV20-1 to TRBJ1-1, with no clear D. The germline CDR1 and CDR2 sequences are DFQATT and SNEGSKA (reference sequence). The CDR3 has 12 residues. V lost 0 bases and J lost 4, with 6 bases in between. The DNA for the CDR3 is TGCAGTGCTAGAGAGGGGATCACTGAAGCTTTCTTT. This gives the protein CSAREGITEAFF.

This clonotype occurred many times. The chain combines TRBV10-3 with TRBJ2-1, with TRBD1 matching 10 bases. This CDR3 spans 17 amino acids. The trim removed 3 bases at V and 0 bases at J, leaving 5 bases unmatched. The germline gives CDR1 ENHRY, CDR2 SYGVKD. The CDR3 DNA follows: TGTGCCATCAGTGACCTCGGACAGGGGGGCTCCTACAATGAGCAGTTCTTC. Residues: CAISDLGQGGSYNEQFF.

This clonotype was recorded a few times. The chain combines TRBV10-3 with TRBJ1-3; D is uncertain. CDR1 is ENHRY and CDR2 is SYGVKD in the germline V gene. The CDR3 totals 14 residues. Trimming pared 10 bases from V and 0 bases from J, leaving 13 bases between. CDR3 bases: TGTGCCACCGGAAGGACCAACTCTGGAAACACCATATATTTT. This translates into CATGRTNSGNTIYF.

This clonotype showed up many times. The chain has TRBV29-1 and TRBJ2-7; perhaps D is TRBD1 or TRBD2 (5 bases each). The CDR3 sequence is 14 residues long. In germline, CDR1 is SQVTM, CDR2 ANQGSEA. Deletions cut 7 bases from V and 6 bases from J, with 22 bases between. The CDR3 protein is CSALTGTLFGEQYF. The CDR3 nucleotides read TGCAGCGCTTTGACCGGGACCCTCTTCGGCGAGCAGTACTTC.

This clonotype was found a few times. The chain couples TRBV28 to TRBJ1-4; 8 positions match TRBD1. The CDR3 spans 15 residues. V was clipped by 3 bases and J by 8 bases; unmatched bases: 8. The germline V gene encodes CDR1 MDHEN and CDR2 SYDVKM. CDR3 loop: CASSFLSGGVEKLFF. The CDR3 DNA sequence: TGTGCCAGCAGTTTTTTGTCAGGGGGCGTGGAAAAACTGTTTTTT.

The sample holds a few counts of this clonotype. The CDR3 sequence is CASGFGDRGVQETQYF. The CDR3 DNA is TGTGCTAGTGGTTTTGGGGACAGGGGGGTCCAAGAGACCCAGTACTTC. This chain connects TRBV12-5 to TRBJ2-5; 11 bases map to TRBD1. Germline CDR1 reads LGHNT; CDR2 reads FRNRAP. The CDR3 contains 16 residues. Losses at the gene ends were 3 bases for V and 1 base for J; bases not matched to a gene: 4.

This clonotype appeared a few times. This chain links TRBV5-5 with TRBJ1-6; TRBD1 is a possible D gene (5 bases). Germline CDR1 SGHKS, CDR2 YYEKEE (reference sequence). The CDR3 length is 15 residues. The V end lost 4 bases, the J end lost 6 bases, and 14 bases lay between the germline ends. The CDR3 nucleotides read TGTGCCAGCAGCCCAGTCAAGACAGCTAATTCACCCCTCCACTTT. Its translation: CASSPVKTANSPLHF. The whole variable domain, remainder taken from reference TRBV5-5 and TRBJ1-6, is DAGVTQSPTHLIKTRGQQVTLRCSPISGHKSVSWYQQVLGQGPQFIFQYYEKEERGRGNFPDRFSARQFPNYSSELNVNALLLGDSALYLCASSPVKTANSPLHFGNGTRLTVT.

The table lists this clonotype with many counts. The rearrangement joins TRBV29-1 to TRBJ1-2; a possible D gene is TRBD1 (5 bases). The V end was cut by 7 bases, the J end by 4 bases, with 16 bases between. This CDR3 is built from 13 residues. Germline V gene sequence: CDR1 SQVTM, CDR2 ANQGSEA. The CDR3 DNA follows: TGCAGCGCCTTACTAAACGGGGCCTATGGCTACACCTTC. It translates to CSALLNGAYGYTF.

This clonotype was found a few times. This chain uses TRBV4-3 with TRBJ2-1, with 11 bases aligning to TRBD2. The germline V gene encodes CDR1 LGHNA and CDR2 YSLEER. This CDR3 is built from 18 residues. V lost 0 bases to trimming and J lost 2 bases; unmatched junction nucleotides: 6. CDR3 amino acids: CASSQEWSTSGAYNEQFF. DNA for the CDR3: TGCGCCAGCAGCCAAGAATGGTCGACTAGCGGGGCCTACAATGAGCAGTTCTTC.

The CDR3 DNA reads TGCAGTGCTAGAGATTACAAGTACTCCTACGAGCAGTACTTC. This encodes CSARDYKYSYEQYF. The V and J genes are TRBV20-1 and TRBJ2-7, with D unresolved. V lost 0 bases, J lost 0 bases, and 9 bases lay in between. CDR1 is DFQATT, CDR2 SNEGSKA, per germline (reference sequence). There are 14 residues in the CDR3.